This TCR beta chain was recovered during a study of shared clonotypes between healthy human individuals (dated by TCRdb to 2020 to 2021). At the level of the whole study: A couple of women and a few men aged 18 to 49 years were included in the cohort. For each donor, CD4 naive and CD4 memory were each given three plates, CD8 naive was given two plates, and CD8 memory was given one plate. To estimate repertoire size and how much clonotypes are shared between individuals, the study performed deep sequencing of blood TCR repertoires from a handful of healthy adults. Libraries were prepared and TCR repertoires were sequenced by different laboratories using diverse techniques, in order to increase sequencing depth and limit assay-specific biases. Leukapheresis yielded between about 0.85 and 9 billion PBMCs per donor. Broader findings and caveats from the paper: Sharing across a few donors was observed for 5% to 6.5% of naive CD4, 3% to 3.5% of naive CD8, 2% to 2.5% of memory CD4, and around 0.4% of memory CD8 clonotypes. Rarefaction of sorted-subset datasets indicated incomplete sequencing despite the large sequencing depth. Because the study included only a small number of donors, the genetic and exposure-history diversity represented was limited. Pairwise subsampling indicated that sequencing depth was expected to affect the degree of clonotype sharing among donors. Only blood was sampled, and tissue TCR repertoires likely differ from those in blood. Larger estimated clonotype richness was generally found for naive subsets than for memory subsets. Compared with non-shared clonotypes, the clonotypes found in all four sorted-subset donors had higher generation probabilities.

Relative to germline, V is missing 3 bases and J is missing 0 bases, with 2 bases of the junction outside any gene match. From the germline V gene, CDR1 is SGDLS and CDR2 is YYNGEE. From its cysteine to its phenylalanine, the CDR3 spans 16 amino acids. The DNA shown is the 48-base CDR3, in frame from base 1. TCR CDR3 regions were amplified from genomic DNA by multiplex PCR using the deep immunoSEQ assay. Extracted genomic DNA from each cell subset was distributed evenly across all wells of several immunoSEQ 96-well plates, and each plate was treated as a replicate. For sorted subsets, each replicate PCR was loaded with approximately 200 ng genomic DNA, equivalent to 25,000 to 30,000 T cell genomes. Purified libraries were measured with a Qubit 3.0 fluorometer, size-checked on a Bioanalyzer 2100, and measured again with the KAPA Library Quantification kit. Every immunoSEQ 96-well plate was sequenced on a separate single-read 150-cycle Illumina NextSeq 550 flow cell. Per the original workflow: Because the immunoSEQ output included only junctional sequences and no quality scores, the filtering could not be the same as the filtering used for full-length reads. Sequences were annotated with PyIR, a Python wrapper for IgBLAST v1.9, and V/J genes and CDR3 were assigned using IMGT germline references. Reads with weak V/J assignments (E-value above 1e-6), missing CDR3, stop codons, out-of-frame junctions, or ambiguous translated residues were removed. V3J clonotypes were defined as sequences sharing an identical inferred V gene, J gene, and CDR3 amino acid sequence. The percentage overlap between two repertoires was calculated by dividing the number of shared unique clonotypes by the size of the smaller repertoire. Richness of each repertoire was evaluated using RTK rarefaction, the Chao1 estimator, and Recon v2.1 estimates of unobserved clonotypes. Generation probabilities were computed with OLGA for all TCRbeta clonotypes obtained by the gDNA method from several donors. The clones in this table, taken by TCRdb from immuneACCESS, are in-frame only. Not every clone is retained; where verified, under half of the shortfall comes from an unresolved V gene, and the cause of the rest is unknown. V, J and clone size reflect that table, while D and trimming were determined from the DNA. The sample table contains 950,000 to 1,100,000 clones; only one count was recorded for around 74% of them. Less than 1.5% of the sample rests with the top ten.

This clone was counted only a few times. The antigen it binds to is not known. Nothing much larger sits one base from this clone, and base qualities are not available. The donors were healthy, HIV-negative adults who had no recently reported acute infections or vaccinations. Every donor was a Caucasian adult living in Nashville, Tennessee, USA. CD4+ T cells were enriched through magnetic negative selection, after which naive cells were positively selected on CD45RA and the remaining negative fraction served as the memory subset. Blood was collected by leukapheresis, and PBMCs were isolated by Ficoll-Histopaque density gradient centrifugation and then cryopreserved in liquid nitrogen vapor phase. Analytical flow cytometry was used to check the purity and quantity of every magnetically sorted T cell population. Genomic DNA was isolated from each sorted fraction and quantified by UV absorbance on a Nanodrop 2000c.

This TCR was recovered from a man between 18 and 29 years old in good health. The sample comprised memory CD4+ T cells sorted from blood. The cell subset or site label for this specimen denotes: CD45RA-negative fraction. In this chain, TRBV9 is recombined with TRBJ2-1, with 11 middle bases fitting TRBD2. The CDR3 reads as follows: CASSAGTSGSYNEQFF. Here is the DNA: TGTGCCAGCAGCGCCGGGACTAGCGGCTCCTACAATGAGCAGTTCTTC.